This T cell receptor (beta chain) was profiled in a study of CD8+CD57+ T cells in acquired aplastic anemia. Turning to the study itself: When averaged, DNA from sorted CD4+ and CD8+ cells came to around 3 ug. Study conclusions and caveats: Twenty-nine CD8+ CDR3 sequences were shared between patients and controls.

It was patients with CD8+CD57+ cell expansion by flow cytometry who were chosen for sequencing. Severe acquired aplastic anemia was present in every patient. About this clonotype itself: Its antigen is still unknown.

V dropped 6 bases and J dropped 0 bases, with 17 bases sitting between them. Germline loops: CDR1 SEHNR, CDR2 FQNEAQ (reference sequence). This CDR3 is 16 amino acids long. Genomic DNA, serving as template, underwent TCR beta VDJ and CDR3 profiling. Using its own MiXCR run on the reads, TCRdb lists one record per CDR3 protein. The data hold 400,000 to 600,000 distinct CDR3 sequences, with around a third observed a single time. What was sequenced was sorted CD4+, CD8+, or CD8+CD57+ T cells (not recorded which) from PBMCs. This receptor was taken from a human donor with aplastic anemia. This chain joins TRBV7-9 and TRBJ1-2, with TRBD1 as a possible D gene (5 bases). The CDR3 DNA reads TGTGCCAGCAGGCCGGCGGGGCGGATCTCTAACTATGGCTACACCTTC. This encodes CASRPAGRISNYGYTF.